This entry lists 23 T cell receptor beta chains sequenced from one sample in a study of T cell responses to AZD1222 COVID-19 vaccine (dated by TCRdb to the early 2020s). The library was made by the immunoSEQ multiplex PCR assay. Here the immuneACCESS table is served through TCRdb, limited to in-frame sequences with V and J called. Missing clones are a known gap in these copies; in checked studies unresolved V genes cover under half, and the rest lacks a known reason. The sample table holds just over 60,000 clones, of which 76% were seen once. Roughly an eighth of the sample lies in the top ten. The label giving this sample's time point can be read as: baseline before first vaccination. The sample here was peripheral blood, taken on day 0 of AZD1222 vaccination. The receptors were gathered from an adult in good health.

Here the CDR3 reads CASTSIPGQANEKLFF. CDR3 DNA sequence: TGTGCCAGCACGTCCATTCCGGGACAGGCGAATGAAAAACTGTTTTTT. The chain links TRBV28 to TRBJ1-4; 8 positions match TRBD1. Per germline, CDR1 MDHEN and CDR2 SYDVKM. The CDR3 loop spans 16 amino acids. The ends lost 7 bases at V and 5 bases at J; junction bases unmatched: 12.

The rearrangement links TRBV3-1 (or the pseudogene TRBV3-2) to TRBJ1-1; D gene uncertain. Germline lookup yields CDR1 LGHDT and CDR2 YNNKEL (reference sequence). V was pared by 1 base and J by 9 bases, with 6 bases between. This CDR3 comprises 11 residues. The CDR3 region has the DNA TGTGCCAGCAGCCAAGGAGGAAAAGCTTTCTTT. It is translated as CASSQGGKAFF.

This chain joins TRBV27 and TRBJ1-5, with 8 bases aligning to TRBD1. The CDR3 loop spans 14 amino acids. The V segment lost 1 base and the J segment 11 bases; nucleotides outside the gene matches: 7. Germline CDR1 reads MNHEY; CDR2 reads SMNVEV (reference sequence). The CDR3 sequence is CASSLFLGDRTQHF. CDR3 DNA sequence: TGTGCCAGCAGTTTATTCCTGGGGGACAGGACCCAGCATTTT.

This clone was found a few times. This rearrangement joins TRBV27 to TRBJ1-1; 7 bases agree with TRBD1. CDR1 is MNHEY and CDR2 is SMNVEV in the germline V gene (reference sequence). The CDR3 extends over 14 amino acids. J gave up 0 bases and V 7 bases, and 5 bases lay outside the gene matches. CDR3 sequence: CASTRDSLNTEAFF. In nucleotides, the CDR3 is TGTGCCAGCACTAGGGACAGCTTGAACACTGAAGCTTTCTTT.

This clone occurred once. V and J are TRBV19 and TRBJ2-1; tentatively, D is TRBD1 (6 bases). Germline V gene data show CDR1 as LNHDA and CDR2 as SQIVND (reference sequence). This CDR3 contains 14 residues. The V and J ends lost 10 bases and 2 bases respectively, with 15 bases between them. The CDR3 DNA reads as TGTGCCACCCGTGCAGGGGAACCCTACAATGAGCAGTTCTTC. This encodes CATRAGEPYNEQFF.

The chain joins TRBV6-2 or TRBV6-3 to TRBJ1-2, with TRBD1 as a possible D gene (5 bases). The CDR3 is 15 amino acids. Trimming removed 2 bases from V and 3 bases from J, with 13 bases in between. CDR1 and CDR2 from the germline V gene are MNHEY and SVGEGT. The CDR3: CASSYPRGNDYGYTF. Written as DNA, the CDR3 is TGTGCCAGCAGTTACCCTCGGGGGAACGACTATGGCTACACCTTC.

This clone was observed a handful of times. The V gene is TRBV28, the J gene TRBJ1-5; D remains ambiguous. The CDR3 totals 14 residues. Trimming stripped 1 base from V and 5 bases from J, with 9 bases between. In germline, CDR1 is MDHEN, CDR2 SYDVKM. DNA of the CDR3: TGTGCCAGCAGTTTATCGATGGGCTATCAGCCCCAGCATTTT. It encodes CASSLSMGYQPQHF.

Turning to this clone: A read error may produce the germline difference seen at one junction end. The rearrangement uses TRBV19 and TRBJ1-4, with D unresolved. The germline V gene has CDR1 LNHDA and CDR2 SQIVND (reference sequence). This CDR3 comprises 13 residues. The CDR3 DNA reads TGTGCCAGTAGTATAGATGACCCTGAAAGACTGTTTTTT. Translation gives CASSIDDPERLFF.

The chain employs TRBV7-9 and TRBJ1-4; TRBD1 aligns across 10 bases. The trim removed 4 bases at V and 5 bases at J, leaving 13 bases unmatched. CDR1 is SEHNR, CDR2 FQNEAQ, per germline (reference sequence). The CDR3 runs to 18 residues. The CDR3 region is CASSYGAGTGVGNEKLFF. Written as DNA, the CDR3 is TGTGCCAGCAGCTACGGAGCTGGGACAGGGGTCGGGAATGAAAAACTGTTTTTT.

The chain carries TRBV6-2 or TRBV6-3 and TRBJ2-7; no firm D call. Germline V CDR1 and CDR2: MNHEY, SVGEGT. V was shortened by 2 bases and J by 2 bases, with 1 base between the two germline ends. The CDR3 covers 11 residues. The CDR3 protein is CASSYTYEQYF. In nucleotides, the CDR3 is TGTGCCAGCAGTTACACCTACGAGCAGTACTTC.

In its sample, this clone was seen a few times. This chain connects TRBV2 to TRBJ2-2; TRBD2 matches 12 bases. The V gene's germline CDR1 is SNHLY and CDR2 FYNNEI. Trimming at V came to 9 bases and at J to 2 bases, leaving 10 bases not matched to a gene. The CDR3 has 17 amino acids. In DNA form, the CDR3 reads TGTGCCAGGGGACTTACTAGCGGGGGGACCAACACCGGGGAGCTGTTTTTT. Its translation is CARGLTSGGTNTGELFF.

This clone is judged medium-sized. Within the sample, other DNA sequences also encode this same CDR3. The genes are TRBV28 and TRBJ1-1; no definite D call. V lost 2 bases, J lost 0 bases, and 7 bases lay in between. Germline assignment: CDR1 MDHEN and CDR2 SYDVKM. This CDR3 comprises 14 residues. The CDR3 nucleotides are TGTGCCAGCAGTTTACGACGGATGAACACTGAAGCTTTCTTT. It codes for CASSLRRMNTEAFF.

The chain is built from TRBV4-3 and TRBJ2-3, with 11 bases lining up with TRBD2. Germline lookup yields CDR1 LGHNA and CDR2 YSLEER. The CDR3 sequence is 18 residues long. V lost 0 bases to trimming and J lost 1 base; unmatched junction nucleotides: 6. This CDR3 reads CASSQDLLAGGRTDTQYF. The CDR3 DNA reads TGCGCCAGCAGCCAAGATCTGCTAGCGGGGGGCCGCACAGATACGCAGTATTTT.

V and J are TRBV7-8 and TRBJ2-1; weak D call: TRBD2 (7 bases). Germline CDR1 is SGHVS and CDR2 is FQNEAQ. V was clipped by 5 bases and J by 15 bases, with 23 bases between them. This CDR3 has 14 amino acids. Written as DNA, the CDR3 is TGTGCCAGCAGCCTGGTGGGGGGGCCAAGGAGGGCGTTCTTC. This gives the protein CASSLVGGPRRAFF.

The chain recombines TRBV6-5 with TRBJ2-1; no clear D. V lost 0 bases and J 7 bases, leaving 7 bases between the germline ends. The CDR3 contains 13 residues. Germline V CDR1 and CDR2: MNHEY, SVGAGI. DNA for the CDR3: TGTGCCAGCAGTTACTCGGATCGAAATGAGCAGTTCTTC. It is translated as CASSYSDRNEQFF.

This sequence joins TRBV27 and TRBJ1-6; D gene ambiguous. The length of the CDR3 is 14 residues. V lost 5 bases and J 13 bases, leaving 18 bases between the germline ends. The germline gives CDR1 MNHEY, CDR2 SMNVEV (reference sequence). The CDR3 here is CASSVRDRRRPLHF. In DNA form, the CDR3 reads TGTGCCAGCAGTGTCCGGGATCGCCGCAGGCCCCTCCACTTT.

The chain uses TRBV29-1 and TRBJ1-5, with a tentative D call TRBD1 (6 bases). CDR1 SQVTM and CDR2 ANQGSEA come from the germline V gene. Trimming took off 4 bases at V and 1 base at J, with 11 bases between the two ends. The CDR3 contains 14 residues. This CDR3 is CSVVPTGSNQPQHF. The CDR3, as DNA: TGCAGCGTTGTACCCACAGGGAGCAATCAGCCCCAGCATTTT.

There are a few counts of this clone. The chain is built from TRBV4-3 and TRBJ1-1; D is unresolved. The germline CDR1 and CDR2 sequences are LGHNA and YSLEER. This CDR3 has 14 amino acids. V lost 0 bases, J lost 7 bases, and 12 bases lay in between. This chain's CDR3 is CASSQDGQDVEAFF. Written as DNA, the CDR3 is TGCGCCAGCAGCCAAGACGGTCAGGATGTTGAAGCTTTCTTT.

The rearrangement joins TRBV11-2 to TRBJ2-7; 8 bases are a match to TRBD1. V was clipped by 2 bases and J by 0 bases; unmatched bases: 3. Germline-derived CDR1 and CDR2 are SGHAT and FQNNGV. The CDR3 has 15 residues. The CDR3 nucleotides read TGTGCCAGCAGCTTATACAGGGGGGTCTCCTACGAGCAGTACTTC. Its protein is CASSLYRGVSYEQYF.

This chain uses TRBV28 with TRBJ2-3; 7 nucleotides line up with TRBD2. Trimming removed 2 bases from V and 6 bases from J; junction bases left unmatched: 5. The length of the CDR3 is 14 residues. Germline V lookup: CDR1 MDHEN, CDR2 SYDVKM. The CDR3 region has the DNA TGTGCCAGCAGTTTAAGTGGGCGGGGGGATACGCAGTATTTT. Translated: CASSLSGRGDTQYF.

The gene calls are TRBV3-1 (or the pseudogene TRBV3-2) and TRBJ1-4, with D tentatively TRBD1 (6 bases). With 1 base removed from V and 9 bases from J, the gap between germline ends came to 12 bases. CDR1 and CDR2 from the germline V gene are LGHDT and YNNKEL (reference sequence). This CDR3 has 14 residues. The CDR3 nucleotides read TGTGCCAGCAGCCAAGCCGGACAGACCAAAAAACTGTTTTTT. Translation gives CASSQAGQTKKLFF.

As for this clone: The same CDR3 can be traced to other DNA sequences in this sample. This chain uses TRBV18 with TRBJ1-5, with a tentative D call TRBD1 (6 bases). Germline V lookup: CDR1 KGHSH, CDR2 LQKENI. V lost 1 base to trimming and J lost 2 bases, with 6 bases between them. CDR3 length: 14 residues. The CDR3 nucleotides read TGTGCCAGCTCACCACAGGGGGGCAATCAGCCCCAGCATTTT. Its translation is CASSPQGGNQPQHF.

The J gene is TRBJ1-1, the V gene TRBV30, with D uncertain. Germline V gene lookup returns CDR1 GTSNPN and CDR2 SVGIG (reference sequence). The V and J ends lost 4 bases and 1 base respectively, with 10 bases between them. This CDR3 is built from 13 residues. DNA for the CDR3: TGTGCCTGGAATTACAAGGGGAACACTGAAGCTTTCTTT. Translating gives CAWNYKGNTEAFF.